This section outlines one T cell receptor (beta chain) sequence together with its context. Clones were read by immunoSEQ multiplex PCR, and TCRdb kept only the in-frame ones, dropping some. The sample records about 86,000 clones, more than 75% being singletons. This sample is drawn from a study of PD-L1 blockade in urothelial cancer. About the research overall: At 6 weeks and at 3 weeks (second dose) after treatment start, blood was analyzed.

V lost 4 bases and J lost 6, with 19 bases in between. CDR3 size: 15 residues. Germline CDR1 and CDR2: SGHRS and YFSETQ. Sample time point: pretreatment peripheral blood. This TCR came from a man between 60 and 75 years old with urothelial cancer. The sample in question was PBMCs, obtained around atezolizumab (anti-PD-L1) treatment. The chain joins TRBV5-1 to TRBJ1-2, with D perhaps matching TRBD1 (6 bases). The DNA for the CDR3 is TGCGCCAGCAGCCTCTCGACAGGCGGAGCACATGGCTACACCTTC. It is translated as CASSLSTGGAHGYTF.